Presented here are 10 T cell receptor beta chains from one specimen sequenced in a study of neoadjuvant anti-PD-1 for oral cavity cancer. Libraries were prepared by immunoSEQ multiplex PCR; TCRdb keeps only in-frame clonotypes and omits some of them. The sample comprises under 20,000 clones, about two thirds of which are singletons, and about 2.7% rests with the top ten. Sample: PBMCs, taken before nivolumab (anti-PD-1) treatment. These receptors all stem from a person between 35 and 79 years old with oral cavity squamous cell carcinoma.

The chain has TRBV5-8 and TRBJ1-3; D ambiguous. The CDR3 sequence is 15 residues long. Trimming cost V 1 base and J 0 bases, with 8 bases left between them. Germline V lookup: CDR1 SGHTS, CDR2 YDEGEE. The DNA of the CDR3 is TGTGCCAGCAGCTTGTCGGGGAGCTCTGGAAACACCATATATTTT. The encoded protein is CASSLSGSSGNTIYF.

The chain uses TRBV7-9 and TRBJ2-5; tentatively, D is TRBD1 (7 bases). The CDR3 is 14 residues long. Germline assignment: CDR1 SEHNR and CDR2 FQNEAQ (reference sequence). V gave up 8 bases and J gave up 5 bases, with 18 bases separating them. CDR3 in amino acids: CASGRRQGGETQYF. CDR3 nucleotides: TGTGCCAGCGGCCGCCGACAGGGAGGTGAGACCCAGTACTTC.

This clone turned up a few times. The J gene is TRBJ1-2, the V gene TRBV2, with D hard to call. CDR1 is SNHLY, CDR2 FYNNEI, per germline. This CDR3 contains 15 residues. V shed 8 bases and J shed 2 bases, with 18 bases lying between them. CDR3 residues: CASLGEFVENYGYTF. Written as DNA, the CDR3 is TGTGCCAGCCTAGGTGAGTTCGTGGAGAACTATGGCTACACCTTC.

The genes are TRBV5-5 and TRBJ1-1; D uncertain. The V gene's germline CDR1 is SGHKS and CDR2 YYEKEE (reference sequence). CDR3 length: 15 amino acids. V lost 3 bases to trimming and J lost 2 bases, with 14 bases between them. The CDR3 coding sequence is TGTGCCAGCAGCTACGGCGCAAGGCAAAACACTGAAGCTTTCTTT. It is translated as CASSYGARQNTEAFF.

The V gene is TRBV5-1, the J gene TRBJ2-7, with 7 nucleotides matching TRBD1. J lost 0 bases, V lost 0 bases, and 6 bases had no gene match. The CDR3 spans 16 residues. The V gene's germline CDR1 is SGHRS and CDR2 YFSETQ. The chain's CDR3 is CASSLGETGSSYEQYF. CDR3 DNA sequence: TGCGCCAGCAGCTTGGGCGAGACAGGGAGCTCCTACGAGCAGTACTTC. The entire variable domain, with the rest obtained from reference TRBV5-1 and TRBJ2-7, is as follows: KAGVTQTPRYLIKTRGQQVTLSCSPISGHRSVSWYQQTPGQGLQFLFEYFSETQRNKGNFPGRFSGRQFSNSRSEMNVSTLELGDSALYLCASSLGETGSSYEQYFGPGTRLTVT.

The genes are TRBV9 and TRBJ1-3; the D is unclear. CDR1 and CDR2 from the germline V gene are SGDLS and YYNGEE. V lost 0 bases to trimming and J lost 0 bases, with 13 bases between them. The CDR3 spans 17 residues. The CDR3 region is CASSVDFDLISGNTIYF. In nucleotides, the CDR3 is TGTGCCAGCAGCGTAGATTTCGACCTGATCTCTGGAAACACCATATATTTT.

In nucleotides, the CDR3 is TGCGCCAGCAGGAGGTGGGGCTCCTACGAGCAGTACTTC. As protein: CASRRWGSYEQYF. V is TRBV5-1 and J is TRBJ2-7, with unresolved D. Per the germline V gene, CDR1 is SGHRS and CDR2 is YFSETQ. This CDR3 has 13 amino acids. Trimming pared 5 bases from V and 0 bases from J, leaving 9 bases between.

The J gene is TRBJ2-1, the V gene TRBV4-1; 9 nucleotides agree with TRBD1. The CDR3 has 18 amino acids. CDR1 and CDR2 from the germline V gene are MGHRA and YSYEKL. After removal of 2 bases from V and 4 bases from J, the junction contained 12 bases not matched to a gene. The CDR3 DNA sequence: TGCGCCAGCAGCCAAAAGACAGGGGGACGACTTTTATACAATGAGCAGTTCTTC. Translating it yields CASSQKTGGRLLYNEQFF.

The chain is built from TRBV13 and TRBJ2-1; 11 nucleotides line up with TRBD2. CDR1 and CDR2 from the germline V gene are PRHDT and FYEKMQ (reference sequence). Trimming cost V 7 bases and J 4 bases; bases outside gene matches: 6. This CDR3 is 15 amino acids long. The chain's CDR3 is CASTPSGGTYNEQFF. The CDR3 nucleotides read TGTGCCAGCACCCCTAGCGGGGGGACTTACAATGAGCAGTTCTTC.

This clone has only a few counts. The gene calls are TRBV7-9 and TRBJ2-7; the D is unclear. This CDR3 is 11 amino acids long. V was trimmed by 4 bases and J by 4 bases, leaving 5 bases between them. Germline CDR1 is SEHNR and CDR2 is FQNEAQ (reference sequence). The chain's CDR3 is CASSYYYEQYF. The CDR3 coding sequence is TGTGCCAGCAGCTACTATTACGAGCAGTACTTC. The variable domain in full, completed from reference TRBV7-9 and TRBJ2-7, reads DTGVSQNPRHKITKRGQNVTFRCDPISEHNRLYWYRQTLGQGPEFLTYFQNEAQLEKSRLLSDRFSAERPKGSFSTLEIQRTEQGDSAMYLCASSYYYEQYFGPGTRLTVT.